This T cell receptor beta chain is from a study of PD-1 blockade in classical Hodgkin lymphoma. Study background: It was nivolumab at 3 mg/kg, given intravenously every 2 weeks, that patients received.

Germline values: CDR1 MGHRA, CDR2 YSYEKL. The ends lost 4 bases at V and 1 base at J; junction bases unmatched: 6. The CDR3 consists of 15 residues. Produced via immunoSEQ multiplex PCR; TCRdb's table is partial and in-frame only. The table shows just under 65,000 clones, with roughly 92% occurring only once. As to time point: cycle 4 day 1 (C4D1), after less than seven weeks of nivolumab. Each and every patient relapsed after autologous stem cell transplantation, and patients got differing brentuximab vedotin exposure. Patients showed best responses of complete response, partial response or progressive disease. Note on this clone: Its cognate antigen is unknown.

General study findings and limits: Complete responders' diversity at baseline resembled that of newly diagnosed patients. Differences between repertoires have undefined causes, possibly disease activity or prior therapy.

The sequencing used peripheral blood mononuclear cells (PBMCs), collected before the fourth cycle of nivolumab. This receptor was obtained from a human donor with classical Hodgkin lymphoma. The chain recombines TRBV4-1 with TRBJ2-7, with 8 positions matching TRBD1. As DNA, the CDR3 is TGCGCCAGCAGCCCCAGACAGGGGACTTCCTACGAGCAGTACTTC. This encodes CASSPRQGTSYEQYF.